Sequencing of this TCR beta chain was carried out in a study of beta chain features in type 1 diabetes. The entirety of the isolated RNA underwent reverse transcription, so expressed TCRB transcripts were sequenced. This table comes from immunoSEQ multiplex PCR, and its TCRdb copy is limited to in-frame clones, with some not included. The sample records around 500,000 clones, about an eighth being singletons. On average, the one heparinised blood draw given by each donor was 90 to 150 mL. This clone occurred a few times. Antigen specificity is unknown. Whole-study findings and limits: The question of HLA type influencing TCRB rearrangement was one that remained unresolved here. Fewer insertions but more deletions were seen at VDJ junctions in type 1 diabetes patients. Comparison showed that naive, central memory and Treg TCRB repertoires appeared more similar among patients than among healthy donors.

The sequence was obtained from a woman under 30 in good health. Sequenced sample: naive CD4+ T cells from blood.

In DNA form, the CDR3 reads TGCGCCAGCAGCCAAGATTTACGGGGGGGCCTGGAGACCCAGTACTTC. It translates to CASSQDLRGGLETQYF. This chain uses TRBV4-3 with TRBJ2-5; TRBD2 aligns across 8 bases. Germline V gene lookup returns CDR1 LGHNA and CDR2 YSLEER. The CDR3 length is 16 residues. J was trimmed by 5 bases and V by 0 bases; bases with no gene match: 8.